The T cell receptor (beta chain) under discussion was sequenced for a study of T cell responses to AZD1222 COVID-19 vaccine. General observations from the study: CD4 TCRs covered the whole spike, strongest at regions 160-218 and 743-854. Clonal diversity was possibly underestimated; the donors were predominantly white British and more often female. Two doses of AZD1222 preceded a rise in Spike-specific TCR breadth and depth. Repertoire sampling occurred only after the peak T cell response.

Germline V gene lookup returns CDR1 LGHNA and CDR2 YSLEER. This CDR3 is built from 16 residues. V gave up 4 bases and J gave up 0 bases, with 13 bases separating them. Profiling relied on immunoSEQ multiplex PCR, and the TCRdb table lists in-frame clones only, not all of them. The table has under 150,000 clones, 93% seen once. As regards this clone: Its antigen remains unknown.

The receptor's source is an adult in good health. The material was peripheral blood, obtained on day 0 of AZD1222 vaccination. The chain couples TRBV4-3 to TRBJ1-3; D uncertain. CDR3 coding DNA: TGCGCCAGCAGCCCCCAGGCGGGCCCCTCTGGAAACACCATATATTTT. This codes for CASSPQAGPSGNTIYF.